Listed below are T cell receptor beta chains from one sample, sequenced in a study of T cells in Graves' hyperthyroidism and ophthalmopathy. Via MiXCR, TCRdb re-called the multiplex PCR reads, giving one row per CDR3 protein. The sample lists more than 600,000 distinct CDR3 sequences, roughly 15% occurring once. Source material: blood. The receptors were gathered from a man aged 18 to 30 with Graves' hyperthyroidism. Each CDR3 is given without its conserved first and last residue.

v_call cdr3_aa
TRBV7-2 ASSLGLTVSSYEQY
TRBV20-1 SARAMGLALETQY
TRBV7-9 ASRHDRAGDTQY
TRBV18 ASSPLLGATNTGELF
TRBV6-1 ASTELAGGPGGETQY
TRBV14 ASSQGSGAGYEQY
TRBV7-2 ASSLQGPTITDTQY
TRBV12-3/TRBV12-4 ASSVQYAVNQPQH
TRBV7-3 ASSLGSPGGEAF
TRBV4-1 ASSPGQGAEQPQH
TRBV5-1 ASSSSGKDTGELF
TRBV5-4 ASSLQLHYEQY
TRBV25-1 ASSEWGGGRDTQY
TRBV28 ASSLPTGFNEQF
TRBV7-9 ASSPRTDYNEQF
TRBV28 ASSPPVDTQY
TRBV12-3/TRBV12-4 ASTREGEQY
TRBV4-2 ASSQDSGAVNEQF
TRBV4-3 ASSYRQKPKHTQY
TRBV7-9 ASSSLLAGGVNEQF
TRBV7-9 ASSLDGGWSTEAF
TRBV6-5 ASSYIWARQGTDTQY
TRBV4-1 ASSLYSATNEKLF
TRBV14 ASSQGWEDQF
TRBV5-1 ASSLGGQETQY
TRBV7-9 ASSRVGADTQY
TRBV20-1 SAPSGGGDSYEQY
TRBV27 ASSPLGQAGNQPQH
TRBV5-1 ASSWSPGPEQY
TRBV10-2 ASSESLADEQY
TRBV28 ASSFELVNTEAF
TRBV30 AWIRGGSSYNEQF
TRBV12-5 ASGLPGALNQPQH
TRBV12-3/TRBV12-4 AIEGGAGDTGELF
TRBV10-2 ASSDPAWIEQF
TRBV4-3 ASSQDRLAETQY
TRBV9 ASSVGVQTQETQY